A selection of T cell receptor beta chains follows, all from one sample in a study of CD4+ T cells in melanoma. Profiled with immunoSEQ multiplex PCR; TCRdb holds only in-frame clones, not every one. The table records roughly 140,000 clones, nearly 95% of them present only once. The receptors stem from a human donor with melanoma. CDR3s include the opening cysteine and the closing phenylalanine or tryptophan. D genes are given only for firm matches. Size values are once, few and many counts, or a class for expanded clones, and some rows have none.

j_call cdr3_length d_call clone_size v_call cdr3_aa cdr3_nt
TRBJ2-2 17 NA NA TRBV5-1 CASSLELVRAGAGELFF TGCGCCAGCAGCTTGGAATTAGTCAGGGCAGGGGCCGGGGAGCTGTTTTTT
TRBJ1-4 20 TRBD1 NA TRBV30 CAWSRAPAGTGDKSNEKLFF TGTGCCTGGTCTCGCGCGCCGGCCGGGACAGGGGACAAAAGTAATGAAAAACTGTTTTTT
TRBJ2-6 19 NA NA TRBV7-9 CASSVPSSRAASGANVLTF TGTGCCAGCAGCGTACCTTCAAGCAGGGCGGCCTCTGGGGCCAACGTCCTGACTTTC
TRBJ2-3 16 TRBD2 NA TRBV7-3 CASSQAGGAGTDTQYF TGTGCCAGCAGCCAAGCGGGGGGCGCGGGCACAGATACGCAGTATTTT
TRBJ1-1 14 NA NA TRBV30 CAWRNRGAATEAFF TGTGCCTGGAGGAACCGGGGGGCTGCCACTGAAGCTTTCTTT
TRBJ1-5 12 TRBD1 NA TRBV30 CASRTGNQPQHF TGTGCCTCTCGGACAGGGAATCAGCCCCAGCATTTT
TRBJ1-1 15 NA few TRBV10-2 CASGDWASPPTEAFF TGCGCCAGCGGGGACTGGGCTAGTCCGCCCACTGAAGCTTTCTTT
TRBJ1-1 13 NA NA TRBV6-5 CASRRTENTEAFF TGTGCCAGCAGGCGGACAGAGAACACTGAAGCTTTCTTT
TRBJ2-2 15 TRBD2 NA TRBV11-2 CASSGAGGNTGELFF TGTGCCAGCAGCGGAGCGGGGGGGAACACCGGGGAGCTGTTTTTT
TRBJ2-3 13 NA NA TRBV5-1 CASSEGNTDTQYF TGCGCCAGCAGCGAAGGTAACACAGATACGCAGTATTTT
TRBJ1-5 15 TRBD1 once TRBV6-1 CASRVLGQGGQPQHF TGTGCCAGCAGAGTACTGGGACAGGGTGGGCAGCCCCAGCATTTT
TRBJ1-6 18 TRBD1 NA TRBV18 CASSRDQARGLGNSPLHF TGTGCCAGCTCACGCGATCAAGCCAGGGGGCTCGGTAATTCACCCCTCCACTTT
TRBJ2-2 13 NA few TRBV6-6 CASSLGLTGELFF TGTGCCAGCAGCCTCGGACTCACCGGGGAGCTGTTTTTT
TRBJ1-6 16 NA NA TRBV11-2 CASSLDPGGGNSPLHF TGTGCCAGCAGCTTAGATCCGGGGGGTGGAAATTCACCCCTCCACTTT
TRBJ2-5 14 TRBD2 NA TRBV13 CASSRRGGQETQYF TGTGCCAGCAGCCGCCGGGGGGGCCAAGAGACCCAGTACTTC
TRBJ2-3 13 NA once TRBV11-1 CASNSGLGNTQYF TGTGCCAGTAATAGCGGACTGGGAAATACGCAGTATTTT
TRBJ1-3 15 TRBD1 NA TRBV6-6 CASKPPGQDSNTIYF TGTGCCAGCAAACCCCCGGGACAGGACTCTAACACCATATATTTT
TRBJ2-1 13 NA once TRBV5-1 CASSLLGAREQFF TGCGCCAGCAGCTTGTTGGGGGCTCGTGAGCAGTTCTTC
TRBJ1-4 16 NA NA TRBV7-6 CASSLGPAGTNEKLFF TGTGCCAGCAGCTTAGGGCCCGCCGGGACTAATGAAAAACTGTTTTTT
TRBJ2-7 15 NA NA TRBV29-1 CSVSRRGTGPYEQYF TGCAGCGTTAGCAGGAGGGGAACAGGGCCCTACGAGCAGTACTTC
TRBJ2-7 14 NA NA TRBV11-2 CASSLGGRRGEQYF TGTGCCAGCAGCTTAGGGGGCAGGAGAGGCGAGCAGTACTTC
TRBJ1-3 13 NA NA TRBV6-1 CASQGQGRNTIYF TGTGCCAGCCAGGGGCAGGGTAGAAACACCATATATTTT
TRBJ2-5 13 NA NA TRBV4-1 CASSSTNIGTQYF TGCGCCAGCAGCTCCACTAACATCGGGACCCAGTACTTC
TRBJ2-5 16 NA NA TRBV19 CASSMGRGWDQETQYF TGTGCCAGTAGTATGGGGCGGGGATGGGACCAAGAGACCCAGTACTTC
TRBJ1-1 14 NA NA TRBV11-2 CATSTGIGDTEAFF TGTGCCACCTCCACAGGGATCGGCGACACTGAAGCTTTCTTT
TRBJ2-7 12 NA once TRBV5-1 CASSLGAREQYF TGCGCCAGCAGCTTGGGCGCTCGAGAGCAGTACTTC
TRBJ2-7 14 NA NA TRBV5-8 CASSFTVPSYEQYF TGTGCCAGCAGCTTTACAGTTCCATCCTACGAGCAGTACTTC
TRBJ2-5 14 TRBD1 NA TRBV2 CASTGDRAQETQYF TGTGCCAGCACCGGGGACAGGGCCCAAGAGACCCAGTACTTC
TRBJ1-4 16 NA NA TRBV7-2 CASSLGGVAGNEKLFF TGTGCCAGCAGCTTAGGTGGGGTTGCCGGTAATGAAAAACTGTTTTTT
TRBJ2-3 15 NA NA TRBV11-3 CASSLGTQSTDTQYF TGTGCCAGCAGCTTAGGGACCCAAAGCACAGATACGCAGTATTTT
TRBJ1-1 16 NA NA TRBV21-1 CASSLYRDRETTEAFF TGTGCCAGCAGCTTGTACCGGGACAGGGAGACCACTGAAGCTTTCTTT
TRBJ2-7 13 NA NA TRBV4-1 CASSRTQDYEQYF TGCGCCAGCAGCCGCACTCAAGACTACGAGCAGTACTTC
TRBJ1-1 13 NA NA TRBV9 CASSAERNTEAFF TGTGCCAGCAGCGCAGAGCGGAACACTGAAGCTTTCTTT
TRBJ1-1 14 NA NA TRBV2 CASKTQGLNTEAFF TGTGCCAGCAAAACCCAGGGTTTGAACACTGAAGCTTTCTTT
TRBJ2-5 15 NA few TRBV5-1 CASSLAGTVQETQYF TGCGCCAGCAGCTTGGCCGGGACGGTCCAAGAGACCCAGTACTTC
TRBJ2-3 17 TRBD1 NA TRBV9 CASSVALRGGQRDTQYF TGTGCCAGCAGCGTAGCATTGAGAGGGGGCCAGAGAGATACGCAGTATTTT
TRBJ1-6 13 NA NA TRBV9 CASSVEERSPLHF TGTGCCAGCAGCGTAGAGGAGCGTTCACCCCTCCACTTT
TRBJ1-2 15 NA NA TRBV2 CASSVQGSSRYGYTF TGTGCCAGCAGTGTACAGGGAAGTTCTCGCTATGGCTACACCTTC
TRBJ1-1 13 NA NA TRBV29-1 CSVKKGGNTEAFF TGCAGCGTTAAGAAGGGGGGGAACACTGAAGCTTTCTTT
TRBJ1-2 14 TRBD1 NA TRBV18 CASSPTGNSDGYTF TGTGCCAGCTCACCGACAGGGAATTCAGATGGCTACACCTTC
TRBJ1-2 12 NA NA TRBV2 CASSLDRLGYTF TGTGCCAGCAGCCTTGACAGGTTGGGCTACACCTTC
TRBJ1-1 14 TRBD1 NA TRBV7-3 CASSSGTGSTEAFF TGTGCCAGCAGCTCAGGGACAGGGAGCACTGAAGCTTTCTTT
TRBJ1-2 12 NA NA TRBV13 CASSFAGSDYTF TGTGCCAGCAGCTTTGCAGGCAGCGACTACACCTTC
TRBJ2-5 17 TRBD2 NA TRBV19 CASSIRGLAGLLETQYF TGTGCCAGTAGTATACGCGGACTAGCGGGCCTCCTAGAGACCCAGTACTTC
TRBJ2-7 16 TRBD2 NA TRBV5-5 CASSWGPVGRTYEQYF TGTGCCAGCAGCTGGGGCCCTGTCGGGAGGACCTACGAGCAGTACTTC
TRBJ2-5 14 NA NA TRBV18 CASSPRAGRETQYF TGTGCCAGCTCACCAAGGGCAGGGCGGGAGACCCAGTACTTC
TRBJ1-1 14 NA NA TRBV30 CAWSGRGTNTEAFF TGTGCCTGGAGTGGTAGAGGGACGAACACTGAAGCTTTCTTT
TRBJ2-3 16 NA NA TRBV19 CASSIRPEGTADTQYF TGTGCCAGTAGTATCAGGCCGGAAGGGACGGCAGATACGCAGTATTTT
TRBJ1-1 11 NA NA TRBV29-1 CSVRGSLEAFF TGCAGCGTTCGGGGCTCCCTTGAAGCTTTCTTT
TRBJ1-1 13 NA NA TRBV5-6 CASSLGFKAEAFF TGTGCCAGCAGCCTAGGATTTAAGGCTGAAGCTTTCTTT
TRBJ1-6 15 TRBD1 NA TRBV6-6 CASSSNRGRSSPLHF TGTGCCAGCAGTTCAAACAGGGGGCGAAGTTCACCCCTCCACTTT
TRBJ2-1 13 NA NA TRBV6-5 CASGRKPYNEQFF TGTGCCAGCGGACGCAAACCCTACAATGAGCAGTTCTTC
TRBJ2-7 15 TRBD2 NA TRBV6-5 CASSGLAGGNYEQYF TGTGCCAGCAGTGGACTAGCGGGGGGGAACTACGAGCAGTACTTC
TRBJ1-1 15 TRBD1 few TRBV11-2 CASSPRTGPNTEAFF TGTGCCAGCAGCCCAAGGACAGGCCCTAACACTGAAGCTTTCTTT
TRBJ2-3 14 TRBD2 NA TRBV5-4 CASSSGLAPDTQYF TGTGCCAGCAGCTCCGGACTAGCGCCAGATACGCAGTATTTT
TRBJ2-1 16 TRBD2 NA TRBV30 CAWTSGGARLYNEQFF TGTGCCTGGACTAGCGGGGGGGCCCGACTCTACAATGAGCAGTTCTTC
TRBJ1-2 16 NA NA TRBV7-8 CASSLALGRGNYGYTF TGTGCCAGCAGCTTAGCTTTAGGGCGGGGAAACTATGGCTACACCTTC
TRBJ2-2 13 TRBD2 NA TRBV7-2 CASSSLAVRELFF TGTGCCAGCAGCAGCCTAGCGGTACGGGAGCTGTTTTTT
TRBJ2-5 19 TRBD2 NA TRBV11-2 CASSLVQGGTSGRRGTQYF TGTGCCAGCAGCTTAGTACAAGGGGGCACTAGCGGGCGAAGGGGGACCCAGTACTTC